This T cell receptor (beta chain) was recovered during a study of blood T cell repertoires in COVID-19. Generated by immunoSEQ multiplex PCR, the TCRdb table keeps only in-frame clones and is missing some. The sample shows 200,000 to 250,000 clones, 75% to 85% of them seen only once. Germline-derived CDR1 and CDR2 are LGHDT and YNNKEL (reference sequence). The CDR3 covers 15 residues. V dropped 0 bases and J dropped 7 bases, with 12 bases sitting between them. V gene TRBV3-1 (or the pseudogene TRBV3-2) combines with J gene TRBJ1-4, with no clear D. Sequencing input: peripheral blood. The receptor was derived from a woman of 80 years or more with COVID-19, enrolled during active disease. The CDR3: CASSQDRGSREKLFF. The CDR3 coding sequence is TGTGCCAGCAGCCAAGATAGAGGCAGCCGTGAAAAACTGTTTTTT.